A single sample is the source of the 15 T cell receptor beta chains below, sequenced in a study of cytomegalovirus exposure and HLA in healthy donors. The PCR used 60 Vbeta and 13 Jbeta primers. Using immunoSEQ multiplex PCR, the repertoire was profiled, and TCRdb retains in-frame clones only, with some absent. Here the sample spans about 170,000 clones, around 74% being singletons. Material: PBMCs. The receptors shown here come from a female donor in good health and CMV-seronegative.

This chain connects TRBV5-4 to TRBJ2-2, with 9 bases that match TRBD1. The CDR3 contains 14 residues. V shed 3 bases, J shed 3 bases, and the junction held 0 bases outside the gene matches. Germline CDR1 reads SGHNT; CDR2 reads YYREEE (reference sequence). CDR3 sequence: CASSWTGDTGELFF. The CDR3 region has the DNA TGTGCCAGCAGCTGGACAGGGGACACCGGGGAGCTGTTTTTT.

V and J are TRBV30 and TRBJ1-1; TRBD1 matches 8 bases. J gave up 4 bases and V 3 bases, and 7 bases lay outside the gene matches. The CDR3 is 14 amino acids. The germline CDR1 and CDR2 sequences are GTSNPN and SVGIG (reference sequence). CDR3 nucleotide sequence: TGTGCCTGGAGGGGACAGGTTTCGAGCACTGAAGCTTTCTTT. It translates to CAWRGQVSSTEAFF. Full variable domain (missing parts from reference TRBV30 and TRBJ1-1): SQTIHQWPATLVQPVGSPLSLECTVEGTSNPNLYWYRQAAGRGLQLLFYSVGIGQISSEVPQNLSASRPQDRQFILSSKKLLLSDSGFYLCAWRGQVSSTEAFFGQGTRLTVV.

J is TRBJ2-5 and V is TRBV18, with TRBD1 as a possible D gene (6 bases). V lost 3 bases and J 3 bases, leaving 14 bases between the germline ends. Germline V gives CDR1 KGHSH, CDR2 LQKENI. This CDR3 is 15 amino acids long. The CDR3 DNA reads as TGTGCCAGCTCACCCCCCTGGGACATCGAAGAGACCCAGTACTTC. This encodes CASSPPWDIEETQYF.

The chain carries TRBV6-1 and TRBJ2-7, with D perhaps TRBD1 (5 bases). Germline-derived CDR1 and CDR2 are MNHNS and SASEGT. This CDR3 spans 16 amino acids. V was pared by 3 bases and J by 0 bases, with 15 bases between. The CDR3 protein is CASSEEQVFISYEQYF. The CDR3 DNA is TGTGCCAGCAGTGAGGAACAGGTCTTCATCTCCTACGAGCAGTACTTC.

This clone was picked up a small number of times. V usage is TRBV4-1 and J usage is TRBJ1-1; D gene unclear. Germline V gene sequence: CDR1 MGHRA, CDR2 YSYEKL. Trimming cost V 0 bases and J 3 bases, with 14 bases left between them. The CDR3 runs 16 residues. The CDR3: CASSQDSEGTDTEAFF. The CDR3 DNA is TGCGCCAGCAGCCAAGATTCGGAGGGCACGGACACTGAAGCTTTCTTT.

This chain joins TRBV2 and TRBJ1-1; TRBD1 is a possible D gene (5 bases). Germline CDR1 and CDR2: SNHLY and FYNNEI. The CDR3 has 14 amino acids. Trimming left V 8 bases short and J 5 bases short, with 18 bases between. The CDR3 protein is CASGGEGAGTEAFF. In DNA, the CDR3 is TGTGCCAGCGGGGGTGAAGGGGCGGGGACTGAAGCTTTCTTT.

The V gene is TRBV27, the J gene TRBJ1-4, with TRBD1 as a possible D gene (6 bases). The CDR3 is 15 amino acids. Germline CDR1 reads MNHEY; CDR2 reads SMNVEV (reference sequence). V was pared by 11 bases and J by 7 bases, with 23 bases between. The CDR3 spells CAGPDSPLGSEKLFF. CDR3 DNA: TGTGCCGGACCGGACAGTCCCCTAGGGTCTGAAAAACTGTTTTTT.

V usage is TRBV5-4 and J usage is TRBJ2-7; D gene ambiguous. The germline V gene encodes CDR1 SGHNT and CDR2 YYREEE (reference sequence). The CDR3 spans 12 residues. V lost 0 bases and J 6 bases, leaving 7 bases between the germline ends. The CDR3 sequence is CASSLGRREQYF. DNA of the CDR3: TGTGCCAGCAGCTTGGGGCGGCGCGAGCAGTACTTC.

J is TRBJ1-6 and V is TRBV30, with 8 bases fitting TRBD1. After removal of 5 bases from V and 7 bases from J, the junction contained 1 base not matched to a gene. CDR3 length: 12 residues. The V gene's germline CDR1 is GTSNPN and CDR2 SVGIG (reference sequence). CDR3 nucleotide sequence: TGTGCCTGGGGACAGGGAAATTCACCCCTCCACTTT. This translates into CAWGQGNSPLHF.

CDR3 DNA sequence: TGTGCCAGCAGCCCCCGACAGGGATTAAACACTGAAGCTTTCTTT. Protein sequence: CASSPRQGLNTEAFF. The chain couples TRBV9 to TRBJ1-1; 7 nucleotides match TRBD1. Germline values: CDR1 SGDLS, CDR2 YYNGEE. The CDR3 is 15 amino acids. Unmatched junction bases numbered 8, after V lost 4 bases and J lost 2 bases.

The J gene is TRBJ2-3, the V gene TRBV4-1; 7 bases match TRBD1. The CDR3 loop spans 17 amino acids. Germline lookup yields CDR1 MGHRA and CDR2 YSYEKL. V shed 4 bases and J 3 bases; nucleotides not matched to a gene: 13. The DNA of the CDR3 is TGCGCCAGCAGCCGCCAAGGTGTGTCAGGGGGAACAGATACGCAGTATTTT. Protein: CASSRQGVSGGTDTQYF.

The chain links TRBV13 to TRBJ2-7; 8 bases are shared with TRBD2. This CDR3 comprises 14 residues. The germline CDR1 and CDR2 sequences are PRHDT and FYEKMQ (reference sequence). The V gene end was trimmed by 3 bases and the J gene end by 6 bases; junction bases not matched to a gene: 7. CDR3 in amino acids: CASSFSGRRGEQYF. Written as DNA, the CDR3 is TGTGCCAGCAGCTTCAGCGGGAGAAGGGGCGAGCAGTACTTC.

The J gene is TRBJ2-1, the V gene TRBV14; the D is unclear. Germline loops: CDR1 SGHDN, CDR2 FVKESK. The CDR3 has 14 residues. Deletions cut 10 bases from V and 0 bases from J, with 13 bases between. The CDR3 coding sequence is TGTGCCACTTCGCGCGAGAGCTCCTACAATGAGCAGTTCTTC. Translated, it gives CATSRESSYNEQFF.

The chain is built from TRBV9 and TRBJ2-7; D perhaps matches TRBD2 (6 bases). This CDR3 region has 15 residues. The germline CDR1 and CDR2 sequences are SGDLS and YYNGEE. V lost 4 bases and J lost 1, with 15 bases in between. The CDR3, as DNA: TGTGCCAGCAGCTTACTCGGGACTGGATCCTACGAGCAGTACTTC. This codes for CASSLLGTGSYEQYF.

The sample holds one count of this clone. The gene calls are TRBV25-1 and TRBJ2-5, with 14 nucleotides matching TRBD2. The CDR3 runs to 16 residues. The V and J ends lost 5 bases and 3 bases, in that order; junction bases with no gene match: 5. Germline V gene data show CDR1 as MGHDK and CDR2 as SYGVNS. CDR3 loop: CASSKTSGGAEETQYF. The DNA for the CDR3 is TGTGCCAGCAGTAAGACTAGCGGGGGGGCGGAAGAGACCCAGTACTTC.